This TCR beta chain was sequenced during a study of shared clonotypes between healthy human individuals. The donor cohort consisted entirely of Caucasian adults residing in Nashville, Tennessee. Over several immunoSEQ plates, each subset's genomic DNA was distributed in even portions. The table came from immunoSEQ multiplex PCR; TCRdb's copy has only in-frame clones and leaves some out. The sample lists around 700,000 clones, roughly 72% occurring once. Study-wide results and caveats: Compared with clonotypes that all four donors shared, non-shared clonotypes had lower generation probabilities.

Germline trimming cut 6 bases from V and 4 bases from J; bases unmatched to any gene: 4. Per germline, CDR1 WSHSY and CDR2 SAAADI. The CDR3 loop spans 13 amino acids. A remark on this clone: Antigen: not known. This same CDR3 is encoded by further DNA sequences in the sample.

The gene calls are TRBV10-2 and TRBJ2-5; 8 bases match TRBD1. The TCR comes from a woman in her 30s in good health. Sequenced material: memory CD4+ T cells sorted from blood. Sample subset: CD45RA-negative fraction. DNA for the CDR3: TGCGCCAGCAGAACAGGGGGTGGAGAGACCCAGTACTTC. Protein: CASRTGGGETQYF.